This T cell receptor (beta chain) was captured in a study of OX40 agonist ivuxolimab in advanced cancers. About the research overall: The treatment was a fully human IgG2 OX40 agonist, ivuxolimab. Intravenous ivuxolimab was administered to patients every 2 weeks at 0.01 to 10 mg/kg. General observations from the study: Which antigen the expanded peripheral T cells recognized is unknown. The mean number of expanded clones was higher in CD8+ T cells than in CD4+.

Turning to this clone: Its target is not known.

This CDR3 has 12 amino acids. Germline lookup yields CDR1 KGHSH and CDR2 LQKENI. Deletions cut 3 bases from V and 8 bases from J, with 10 bases between. The data were produced by immunoSEQ multiplex PCR, yet TCRdb's version contains in-frame clones alone and is incomplete. The table has some 60,000 clones, roughly 84% seen once; the top ten hold approximately 30%. This TCR was recovered from an adult with an advanced solid tumor such as melanoma, head and neck, liver or kidney cancer. The specimen was CD4+ or CD8+ T cells sorted from blood, collected in a trial of the OX40 agonist ivuxolimab. The V gene is TRBV18, the J gene TRBJ1-1, with D tentatively TRBD1 (5 bases). This CDR3 is CASSPTRTEAFF. The CDR3 DNA is TGTGCCAGCTCACCGACCCGGACAGAAGCTTTCTTT.